A single sample gave rise to the 7 T cell receptor beta chains below, sequenced in a study of blood T cell repertoires in COVID-19. Measured with immunoSEQ multiplex PCR; TCRdb has only the in-frame clones, and not every one. The sample has 150,000 to 250,000 clones; 87% are singletons. The specimen was PBMCs or T cells enriched from blood (not recorded which). Receptors were obtained from a woman aged 30 to 39 who had recovered from COVID-19.

This chain joins TRBV6-1 and TRBJ2-5; 7 bases align to TRBD2. The CDR3 is made up of 15 amino acids. Looked up from germline, CDR1 is MNHNS and CDR2 is SASEGT. Trimming cost V 2 bases and J 5 bases; bases outside gene matches: 8. The CDR3 here is CASSERDYLRETQYF. The CDR3 nucleotides read TGTGCCAGCAGTGAAAGGGACTACCTCCGTGAGACCCAGTACTTC.

CDR3 protein: CASSGDRGNQPQHF. DNA for the CDR3: TGTGCCAGTAGTGGGGACAGGGGAAATCAGCCCCAGCATTTT. V usage is TRBV19 and J usage is TRBJ1-5, with TRBD1 matching over 10 bases. Germline CDR1 LNHDA, CDR2 SQIVND (reference sequence). The length of the CDR3 is 14 residues. The V gene end was trimmed by 5 bases and the J gene end by 4 bases; junction bases not matched to a gene: 2.

The count of this clone is one. The V call is TRBV9, the J call TRBJ1-1; the D is unclear. The CDR3 runs to 14 residues. Between the trimmed V and J ends, which lost 8 bases and 0 bases, there was a span of 14 bases. CDR1 is SGDLS and CDR2 is YYNGEE in the germline V gene. CDR3 sequence: CASSGYSMNTEAFF. In DNA form, the CDR3 reads TGTGCCAGTTCCGGGTATTCCATGAACACTGAAGCTTTCTTT. Variable domain in full (rest from reference TRBV9 and TRBJ1-1): DSGVTQTPKHLITATGQRVTLRCSPRSGDLSVYWYQQSLDQGLQFLIQYYNGEERAKGNILERFSAQQFPDLHSELNLSSLELGDSALYFCASSGYSMNTEAFFGQGTRLTVV.

The rearrangement joins TRBV6-2 or TRBV6-3 to TRBJ1-1, with a tentative D call TRBD1 (6 bases). Looked up from germline, CDR1 is MNHEY and CDR2 is SVGEGT. This CDR3 has 12 amino acids. V lost 4 bases, J lost 7 bases, and 10 bases lay in between. This CDR3 is CASSWGTLEAFF. The DNA for the CDR3 is TGTGCCAGCAGTTGGGGGACACTTGAAGCTTTCTTT.

This clone has only a few counts. The gene calls are TRBV24-1 and TRBJ1-1, with D tentatively TRBD1 (6 bases). The germline gives CDR1 KGHDR, CDR2 SFDVKD. There are 15 residues in the CDR3. V shed 4 bases and J shed 1 base, with 12 bases lying between them. The CDR3 DNA follows: TGTGCCACCAGTGAGATCCCGGGACAGAACACTGAAGCTTTCTTT. This translates into CATSEIPGQNTEAFF.

J is TRBJ2-3 and V is TRBV27; D unresolved. Trimming took off 6 bases at V and 2 bases at J, with 9 bases between the two ends. CDR1 is MNHEY and CDR2 is SMNVEV in the germline V gene (reference sequence). The CDR3 has 13 residues. For the CDR3, the DNA is TGTGCCAGCAGCCTGTCGTCCACAGATACGCAGTATTTT. It is translated as CASSLSSTDTQYF.

The chain's CDR3 is CASSHSRGTGVYEQYF. DNA for the CDR3: TGTGCCAGCAGCCATTCAAGAGGGACAGGAGTCTACGAGCAGTACTTC. The chain employs TRBV14 and TRBJ2-7; 8 bases fit TRBD1. The CDR3 runs to 16 residues. Germline assignment: CDR1 SGHDN and CDR2 FVKESK. V was pared by 3 bases and J by 3 bases, with 10 bases of the junction left unmatched.